This T cell receptor (beta chain) was observed in a study of cytomegalovirus exposure and HLA in healthy donors. The study, taken as a whole, reports: CMV antigen specificity was confirmed in vitro for a few CMV-associated chains.

With respect to this clone: What it binds is not known.

This table comes from immunoSEQ multiplex PCR, and its TCRdb copy is limited to in-frame clones, with some not included. This table holds some 130,000 clones, roughly nine tenths found once. This CDR3 contains 15 residues. Germline lookup yields CDR1 LNHDA and CDR2 SQIVND (reference sequence). V lost 5 bases and J lost 8, with 21 bases in between. Sequencing used PBMCs. This chain links TRBV19 with TRBJ1-2, with D unclear. The receptor comes from a woman younger than 35 in good health and CMV-seronegative. CDR3 coding DNA: TGTGCCAGTAGTCCGTCCGGGTCAACCACGGAGGGCTACACCTTC. Translation: CASSPSGSTTEGYTF.